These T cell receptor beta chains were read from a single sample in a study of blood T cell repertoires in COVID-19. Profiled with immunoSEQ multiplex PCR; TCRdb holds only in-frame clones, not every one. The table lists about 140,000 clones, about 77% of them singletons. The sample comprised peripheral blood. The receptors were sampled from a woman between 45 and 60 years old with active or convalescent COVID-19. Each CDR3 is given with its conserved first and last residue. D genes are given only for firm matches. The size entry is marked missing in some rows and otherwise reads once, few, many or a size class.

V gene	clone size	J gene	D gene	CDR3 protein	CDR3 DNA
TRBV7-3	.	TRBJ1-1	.	CASSLIGGNTEAFF	TGTGCCAGCAGCTTAATCGGGGGTAACACTGAAGCTTTCTTT
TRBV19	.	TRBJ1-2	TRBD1	CASSTLPGGGSGYTF	TGTGCCAGTAGTACCCTCCCAGGGGGCGGTAGTGGCTACACCTTC
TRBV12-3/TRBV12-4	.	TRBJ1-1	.	CASSLGANTEAFF	TGTGCCAGCAGTTTAGGGGCCAACACTGAAGCTTTCTTT
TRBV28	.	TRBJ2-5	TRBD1	CASSLIGTGGEETQYF	TGTGCCAGCAGTTTAATCGGGACAGGGGGAGAGGAGACCCAGTACTTC
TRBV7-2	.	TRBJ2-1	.	CASILVGRSSYNEQFF	TGTGCCAGCATCCTAGTAGGCCGGAGCTCCTACAATGAGCAGTTCTTC
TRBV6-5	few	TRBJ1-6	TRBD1	CASSYSGQYNSPLHF	TGTGCCAGCAGTTACTCGGGACAGTATAATTCACCCCTCCACTTT
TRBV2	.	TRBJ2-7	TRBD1	CASSKGGTGPYEQYF	TGTGCCAGCAGTAAGGGGGGGACAGGGCCCTACGAGCAGTACTTC
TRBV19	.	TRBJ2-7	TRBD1	CASSTRDRGASYEQYF	TGTGCCAGTAGTACCCGGGACAGGGGGGCTTCCTACGAGCAGTACTTC
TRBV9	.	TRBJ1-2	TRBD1	CASSATGTAHNGYTF	TGTGCCAGTAGCGCCACCGGGACAGCCCATAATGGCTACACCTTC
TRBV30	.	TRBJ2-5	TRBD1	CAWSVGQATQYF	TGTGCCTGGAGTGTAGGACAGGCGACCCAGTACTTC
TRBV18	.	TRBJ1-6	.	CASSPLRSGQNNSPLHF	TGTGCCAGCTCACCCCTCCGCTCAGGACAGAATAATTCACCCCTCCACTTT
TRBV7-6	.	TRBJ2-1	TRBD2	CASALAPGLANNEQFF	TGTGCCAGCGCCCTCGCTCCGGGACTAGCGAACAATGAGCAGTTCTTC
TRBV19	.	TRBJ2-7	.	CASRPQGLHEQYF	TGTGCCAGTAGACCTCAGGGGCTTCACGAGCAGTACTTC
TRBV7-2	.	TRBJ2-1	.	CASSLGGGLPGMRNEQFF	TGTGCCAGCAGCTTAGGGGGAGGACTTCCCGGGATGCGGAATGAGCAGTTCTTC
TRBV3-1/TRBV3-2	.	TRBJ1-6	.	CASSASDRSNSPLHF	TGTGCCAGCAGCGCCTCTGACAGGTCTAATTCACCCCTCCACTTT
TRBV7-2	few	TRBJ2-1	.	CASSAQGWRFQATNEQFF	TGTGCCAGCAGCGCACAGGGTTGGCGGTTCCAGGCGACCAATGAGCAGTTCTTC
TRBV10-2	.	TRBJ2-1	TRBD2	CASRTSGGRNEQFF	TGCGCCAGCAGGACTAGCGGGGGGAGGAATGAGCAGTTCTTC
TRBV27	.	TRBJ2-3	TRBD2	CASSSCGTSSCTDTQYF	TGTGCCAGCAGTTCCTGTGGGACTAGCAGCTGCACAGATACGCAGTATTTT
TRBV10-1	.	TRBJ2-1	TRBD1	CASRQTGDAEGNYNEQFF	TGCGCCAGCCGACAGACAGGGGACGCCGAGGGTAACTACAATGAGCAGTTCTTC
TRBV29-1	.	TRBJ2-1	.	CSVEEPRGHQFF	TGCAGCGTTGAAGAACCCAGGGGACATCAGTTCTTC
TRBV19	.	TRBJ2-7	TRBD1	CASSSDRGSRNEQYF	TGTGCCAGTAGTTCAGACAGGGGTTCCAGGAACGAGCAGTACTTC
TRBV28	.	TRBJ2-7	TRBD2	CASSPGTSGSEQYF	TGTGCCAGCAGCCCCGGGACTAGCGGGAGCGAGCAGTACTTC
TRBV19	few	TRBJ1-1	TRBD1	CASRAPGQGPRRDEAFF	TGTGCCAGTAGGGCACCGGGACAGGGGCCGCGGAGGGATGAAGCTTTCTTT
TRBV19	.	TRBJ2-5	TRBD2	CASSSGGAVETQYF	TGTGCCAGTAGTAGCGGGGGGGCAGTCGAGACCCAGTACTTC
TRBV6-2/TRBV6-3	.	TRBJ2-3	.	CASSYFPGVIGDTQYF	TGTGCCAGCAGTTACTTCCCAGGGGTTATAGGAGATACGCAGTATTTT
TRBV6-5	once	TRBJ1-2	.	CASEVREGSGGYTF	TGTGCCAGCGAGGTTAGGGAGGGGAGTGGTGGCTACACCTTC
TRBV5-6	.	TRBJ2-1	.	CASSPIGGSGNEQFF	TGTGCCAGCAGCCCGATCGGCGGGTCGGGCAATGAGCAGTTCTTC
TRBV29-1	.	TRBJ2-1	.	CSVDEASSYNEQFF	TGCAGCGTTGACGAGGCTAGCTCCTACAATGAGCAGTTCTTC
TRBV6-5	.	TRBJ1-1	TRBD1	CASSYWTGENTEAFF	TGTGCCAGCAGTTACTGGACAGGGGAAAACACTGAAGCTTTCTTT
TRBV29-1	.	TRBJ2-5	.	CSVEENGAPVLTQYF	TGCAGCGTTGAAGAAAATGGGGCGCCAGTTTTGACCCAGTACTTC
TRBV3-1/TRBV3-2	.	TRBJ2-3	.	CASSQDRVAGSTDTQYF	TGTGCCAGCAGCCAAGATAGGGTGGCGGGCAGCACAGATACGCAGTATTTT
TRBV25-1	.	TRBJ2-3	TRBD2	CASGASGGVDTQYF	TGTGCCAGTGGGGCTAGCGGGGGGGTAGATACGCAGTATTTT
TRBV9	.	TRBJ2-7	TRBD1	CASSPRDRAYEQYF	TGTGCCAGCAGCCCAAGGGACAGGGCTTACGAGCAGTACTTC
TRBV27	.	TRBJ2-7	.	CASSPSSGVRPYEQYF	TGTGCCAGCAGTCCATCCTCAGGGGTTCGACCCTACGAGCAGTACTTC
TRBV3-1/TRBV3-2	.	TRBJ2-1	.	CASSVRDNEQFF	TGTGCCAGCAGCGTCCGGGACAATGAGCAGTTCTTC
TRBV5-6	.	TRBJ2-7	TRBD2	CASSQWTSGGPSYEQYF	TGTGCCAGCAGCCAATGGACTAGCGGGGGGCCTTCCTACGAGCAGTACTTC
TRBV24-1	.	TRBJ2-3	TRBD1	CATSDPGQGARDTQYF	TGTGCCACCAGTGACCCCGGACAGGGGGCTAGGGATACGCAGTATTTT
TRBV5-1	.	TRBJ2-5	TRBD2	CASSDGGFQETQYF	TGCGCCAGCAGCGACGGGGGGTTTCAAGAGACCCAGTACTTC
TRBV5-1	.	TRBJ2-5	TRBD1	CASSFGRDRETQYF	TGCGCCAGCAGCTTTGGCCGGGACAGGGAGACCCAGTACTTC